This T cell receptor (beta chain) came from a study of a mutant IDH1 vaccine in newly diagnosed glioma. Study-level information: Vaccinations were initiated 4-6 weeks following radiotherapy alone, or were given together with temozolomide cycles. V12 occurred at week 35 and V13 at week 47.

Details on this clone: The antigen is unknown.

V lost 6 bases and J 9 bases, leaving 15 bases between the germline ends. CDR1 and CDR2 from the germline V gene are MDHEN and SYDVKM. The CDR3 totals 13 residues. The time point was: week 35, safety follow-up. Each vaccine dose was 300 ug of mutant IDH1 20-mer peptide, with topical imiquimod. The donors' diagnosis was new WHO grade 3 or 4 astrocytoma that was IDH1-mutant and ATRX-lost. Profiling relied on immunoSEQ multiplex PCR, and the TCRdb table lists in-frame clones only, not all of them. Of about 74,000 clones in the sample, around 87% were seen once. The specimen comprised PBMCs, sampled from a glioma patient whose treatment included an IDH1 peptide vaccine. This clonotype was obtained from a man under 40 with glioma. This chain connects TRBV28 to TRBJ2-4; D is unclear. The CDR3 region has the DNA TGTGCCAGCAGGGCTCGGCGCGCCGGCATTCAGTACTTC. It encodes CASRARRAGIQYF.